These 6 T cell receptor beta chains share one sample of origin, sequenced in a study of cytomegalovirus exposure and HLA in healthy donors. PCR amplification relied on 60 Vbeta primers (plus 13 Jbeta primers). TCRdb keeps only in-frame clones here, not all; method: immunoSEQ multiplex PCR. The data show fewer than 120,000 clones, 78% seen once. Sequenced sample: PBMCs. These receptors all stem from a woman aged 30 to 39 in good health and CMV-seronegative.

The CDR3 region has the DNA TGTGCCAGCAGCCGAGTCCTGGCGGGGGCCAAAGAAGAGACCCAGTACTTC. Translation: CASSRVLAGAKEETQYF. The rearrangement joins TRBV4-2 to TRBJ2-5; tentative D call: TRBD2 (7 bases). The CDR3 has 17 residues. V lost 4 bases and J lost 3, with 21 bases in between. Germline CDR1 and CDR2: LGHNA and YNFKEQ.

This clone was recorded once. The chain joins TRBV7-2 to TRBJ1-2, with 7 bases aligning to TRBD1. Germline CDR1 SGHTA, CDR2 FQGNSA. This CDR3 is built from 14 residues. V lost 5 bases and J lost 7; bases outside the gene matches: 10. The DNA for the CDR3 is TGTGCCAGCAGCGGCAGGGGGTTCTTTGGTGGCTACACCTTC. This encodes CASSGRGFFGGYTF.

The chain recombines TRBV5-6 with TRBJ1-2; D gene unclear. The V gene lost 1 base and the J gene lost 4 bases, with 8 bases spanning the gap. This CDR3 comprises 13 residues. Looked up from germline, CDR1 is SGHDT and CDR2 is YYEEEE. Here the CDR3 reads CASSLWPLYGYTF. CDR3 DNA: TGTGCCAGCAGCTTGTGGCCGCTCTATGGCTACACCTTC.

The chain links TRBV4-3 to TRBJ2-7; 8 nucleotides line up with TRBD2. Losses at the gene ends were 4 bases for V and 5 bases for J; bases not matched to a gene: 7. This CDR3 has 14 amino acids. Germline V gene data show CDR1 as LGHNA and CDR2 as YSLEER. DNA of the CDR3: TGCGCCAGCAGCCTCGGGGGGGCCTGGGACGAGCAGTACTTC. This translates into CASSLGGAWDEQYF.

The CDR3 DNA follows: TGCGCCAGCAGCCAAGATCGAGGGAGCTCCTACAATGAGCAGTTCTTC. Its protein is CASSQDRGSSYNEQFF. The chain couples TRBV4-3 to TRBJ2-1; a possible D gene is TRBD2 (5 bases). The CDR3 consists of 16 residues. Trimming pared 0 bases from V and 0 bases from J, leaving 9 bases between. Germline V gene data show CDR1 as LGHNA and CDR2 as YSLEER.

The chain couples TRBV7-8 to TRBJ2-1; D may be TRBD2 (5 bases). The CDR3 spans 15 residues. V gave up 5 bases and J gave up 6 bases, with 17 bases separating them. CDR1 and CDR2 from the germline V gene are SGHVS and FQNEAQ. CDR3 sequence reads: CASSPGVGPRNEQFF. The CDR3 DNA reads as TGTGCCAGCAGCCCCGGGGTTGGGCCCCGCAATGAGCAGTTCTTC.